The rows below give T cell receptor beta chains drawn from one sample of a study of OX40 agonist ivuxolimab in advanced cancers. The protocol was immunoSEQ multiplex PCR, while the TCRdb copy is restricted to in-frame clones and leaves out a portion. Of tens of thousands of clones in the sample, 86% were seen once. The material sequenced was CD4+ or CD8+ T cells sorted from blood, taken in a trial of the OX40 agonist ivuxolimab. These receptors were obtained from an adult with an advanced solid tumor such as melanoma, head and neck, liver or kidney cancer. The CDR3 runs from the conserved cysteine through the conserved F or W. A D gene is named only where the DNA matches it firmly. The size entry is marked missing in some rows and otherwise reads once, few, many or a size class.

>NA|TRBV30|TRBJ1-2|few
TGTGCCTGGAGCGACTCGGGGGGAGGCTACACCTTC
CAWSDSGGGYTF
>NA|TRBV29-1|TRBJ1-1|once
TGCAGCGTCTCGCACACTGAAGCTTTCTTT
CSVSHTEAFF
>TRBD1|TRBV19|TRBJ1-5|NA
TGTGCCAGTACCTCGACCAGACCCGGGACAGGAAGGGGTAATCAGCCCCAGCATTTT
CASTSTRPGTGRGNQPQHF
>TRBD1|TRBV5-5|TRBJ1-4|NA
TGTGCCAGCAGCGTACAGGGGTATCGTGAAGAAAAACTGTTTTTT
CASSVQGYREEKLFF
>NA|TRBV19|TRBJ1-1|few
TGTGCCAGTAGTATACGACTGAACACTGAAGCTTTCTTT
CASSIRLNTEAFF
>TRBD1|TRBV6-6|TRBJ1-1|NA
TGTGCCAGCAGTCGAACTCGACAGGGGATTGGGGGAGCTTTCTTT
CASSRTRQGIGGAFF
>NA|TRBV2|TRBJ2-3|once
TGTGCCAGCAACGGGGGAGAGGTTGTAGATACGCAGTATTTT
CASNGGEVVDTQYF
>NA|TRBV6-1|TRBJ2-7|once
TGTGCCAGCAGTGAAGCCTACGAGCAGTACTTC
CASSEAYEQYF
>NA|TRBV5-6|TRBJ1-2|NA
TGTGCCAGCAGCTTGCTGGGGGCAAGGGATGGCTACACCTTC
CASSLLGARDGYTF
>NA|TRBV5-6|TRBJ1-2|once
TGTGCCAGCCTTAAGCCACCCAGGCAACATCGCTACACCTTC
CASLKPPRQHRYTF
>NA|TRBV7-2|TRBJ1-5|NA
TGTGCCAGCAGCTTACAGGCAGGGGAAAATCAGCCCCAGCATTTT
CASSLQAGENQPQHF
>NA|TRBV7-7|TRBJ2-3|once
TGTGCCAGCAGCTTATCCCGCCACACAGATACGCAGTATTTT
CASSLSRHTDTQYF
>NA|TRBV4-2|TRBJ2-3|NA
TGTGCCAGCAGCCAAGATCTTCTGACAGATACGCAGTATTTT
CASSQDLLTDTQYF
>NA|TRBV19|TRBJ2-2|once
TGTGCCGGCTCGAGGCAGAACACCGGGGAGCTGTTTTTT
CAGSRQNTGELFF
>NA|TRBV5-1|TRBJ1-4|NA
TGCGCCAGCAGCCTAGGGGTATCCGAAGAAAAACTGTTTTTT
CASSLGVSEEKLFF
>NA|TRBV6-5|TRBJ2-7|once
TGTGCCAGCAGACAGAACCGGGACGGCTACGAGCAGTACTTC
CASRQNRDGYEQYF
>NA|TRBV7-7|TRBJ2-5|NA
TGTGCCAGCAGCTTAAGTGGCCAGCAGCAAGAGACCCAGTACTTC
CASSLSGQQQETQYF
>TRBD1|TRBV6-6|TRBJ1-1|NA
TGTGCCAGCACACCCGACAGGGTAACTGAAGCTTTCTTT
CASTPDRVTEAFF
>TRBD1|TRBV19|TRBJ1-1|NA
TGTGCCAGTAGTATACAAACAGGGGTTGGAGTGGGCACTGAAGCTTTCTTT
CASSIQTGVGVGTEAFF
>NA|TRBV2|TRBJ2-5|NA
TGTGCCAGCAATCCTTCCGGGGGGCCGGAGACCCAGTACTTC
CASNPSGGPETQYF
>NA|TRBV2|TRBJ2-2|NA
TGTGCCAGCAGTTTCAGCCTTTTTTGGGACACGAACACCGGGGAGCTGTTTTTT
CASSFSLFWDTNTGELFF
>NA|TRBV18|TRBJ1-6|NA
TGTGCCAGCTCACCAGACAGGAGTCTTAATTCACCCCTCCACTTT
CASSPDRSLNSPLHF
>TRBD1|TRBV5-4|TRBJ1-5|NA
TGTGCCAGCAGCTTCTGGACAGGGGGTCAGCCCCAGCATTTT
CASSFWTGGQPQHF
>TRBD1|TRBV18|TRBJ2-2|NA
TGTGCCAGCTCAACCCGGGACAGGGGACTCACCGGGGAGCTGTTTTTT
CASSTRDRGLTGELFF
>TRBD1|TRBV27|TRBJ1-2|few
TGTGCCAGCAGTGCAAGGACAGGGGTATTCAGCACCTTC
CASSARTGVFSTF
>NA|TRBV11-2|TRBJ2-5|NA
TGTGCCAGCAGTCATAATGCCAGGGGCCAAGAGACCCAGTACTTC
CASSHNARGQETQYF
>NA|TRBV2|TRBJ1-5|NA
TGTGCCAGCAGTGCCGAGCGGGGACACAATCAGCCCCAGCATTTT
CASSAERGHNQPQHF
>NA|TRBV21-1|TRBJ1-2|NA
TGTGCCAGCAGCAAAGCCTGGGGTACCTATGGCTACACCTTC
CASSKAWGTYGYTF
>NA|TRBV5-1|TRBJ2-7|NA
TGCGCCAGCAGCTTGGCCGTGGGGGGACCCTACGAGCAGTACTTC
CASSLAVGGPYEQYF
>TRBD1|TRBV5-4|TRBJ1-2|NA
TGTGCCAGCTCCCCCGGACAGGGAGTGGACTATGGCTACACCTTC
CASSPGQGVDYGYTF
>TRBD2|TRBV13|TRBJ2-7|NA
TGTGCCAGCAGCAAGGGCACTAGCGGGGGGGTAAGCTACGAGCAGTACTTC
CASSKGTSGGVSYEQYF
>NA|TRBV6-1|TRBJ2-1|NA
TGTGCCAGCAGCGATCGGACTGTGAACAATGAGCAGTTCTTC
CASSDRTVNNEQFF
>NA|TRBV10-2|TRBJ1-2|NA
TGCGCCACAAGGGGATCTCACTATGGCTACACCTTC
CATRGSHYGYTF
>NA|TRBV7-2|TRBJ2-7|NA
TGTGCCAGCAGCCCCCGGACAGCAGCCTACGAGCAGTACTTC
CASSPRTAAYEQYF
>TRBD2|TRBV12-5|TRBJ2-5|NA
TGTGCTAGTGGTCAAGGACTAGCGGGGGGGCAAGAGACCCAGTACTTC
CASGQGLAGGQETQYF
>TRBD1|TRBV27|TRBJ1-6|NA
TGTGCCAGCAGCCGATCCGGGACAGGGGATCGTGCTGGTAGTTCACCCCTCCACTTT
CASSRSGTGDRAGSSPLHF
>NA|TRBV5-1|TRBJ1-2|NA
TGCGCCAGCAGCTTAGCGCAGGGGATTAACTATGGCTACACCTTC
CASSLAQGINYGYTF
>NA|TRBV27|TRBJ1-2|NA
TGTGCCAGCAGAGATATAGCGGGTGCCTATGGCTACACCTTC
CASRDIAGAYGYTF
>TRBD2|TRBV15|TRBJ2-7|NA
TGTGCCACCAGCAGAGCTGGAGCGGGGGGTATCTACGAGCAGTACTTC
CATSRAGAGGIYEQYF
>TRBD1|TRBV2|TRBJ2-7|NA
TGTGCCAGCACCCCGGACAGGAGCTCCTACGAGCAGTACTTC
CASTPDRSSYEQYF